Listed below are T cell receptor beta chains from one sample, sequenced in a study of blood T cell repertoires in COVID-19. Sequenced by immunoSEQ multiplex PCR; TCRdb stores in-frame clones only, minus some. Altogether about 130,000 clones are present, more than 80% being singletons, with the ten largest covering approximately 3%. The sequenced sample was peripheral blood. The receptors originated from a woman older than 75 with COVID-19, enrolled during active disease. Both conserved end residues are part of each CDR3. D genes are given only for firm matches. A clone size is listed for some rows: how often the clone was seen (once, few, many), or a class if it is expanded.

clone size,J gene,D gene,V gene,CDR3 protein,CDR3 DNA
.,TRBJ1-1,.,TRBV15,CATSRRSGGNTEAFF,TGTGCCACCAGCAGGAGGTCGGGAGGGAACACTGAAGCTTTCTTT
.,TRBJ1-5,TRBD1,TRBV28,CASTGQDQPQHF,TGTGCCAGCACGGGACAGGATCAGCCCCAGCATTTT
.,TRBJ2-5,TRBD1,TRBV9,CASSPRLTGVGETQYF,TGTGCCAGCAGCCCCCGCCTGACAGGGGTAGGAGAGACCCAGTACTTC
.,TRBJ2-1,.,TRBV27,CASCAGNTYNEQFF,TGTGCCAGCTGCGCGGGAAATACCTACAATGAGCAGTTCTTC
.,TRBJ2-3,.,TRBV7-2,CASSLDFGFTDTQYF,TGTGCCAGCAGCTTAGATTTCGGGTTCACAGATACGCAGTATTTT
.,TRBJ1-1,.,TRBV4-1,CASSQDWAGNTEAFF,TGCGCCAGCAGCCAAGATTGGGCCGGAAACACTGAAGCTTTCTTT
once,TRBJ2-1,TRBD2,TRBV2,CASSARASGSQNNEQFF,TGTGCCAGCAGTGCCCGGGCTAGCGGGAGCCAAAACAATGAGCAGTTCTTC
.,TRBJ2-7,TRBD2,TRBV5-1,CASSPLGGAYEQYF,TGCGCCAGCAGCCCACTCGGGGGGGCTTACGAGCAGTACTTC
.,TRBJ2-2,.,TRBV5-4,CASSLSTTGINGELFF,TGTGCCAGCAGCTTATCTACGACAGGCATAAACGGGGAGCTGTTTTTT
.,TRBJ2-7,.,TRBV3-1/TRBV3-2,CASSPLSQGYEQYF,TGTGCCAGCAGCCCCTTATCACAGGGCTACGAGCAGTACTTC
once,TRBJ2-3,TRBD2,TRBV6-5,CASSRTSGRTDTQYF,TGTGCCAGCAGCCGGACTAGCGGGAGGACGGATACGCAGTATTTT
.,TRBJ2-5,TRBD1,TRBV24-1,CATSDATGNQETQYF,TGTGCCACCAGTGATGCGACAGGGAACCAAGAGACCCAGTACTTC
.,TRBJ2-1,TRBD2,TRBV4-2,CASSQGLAGGPRRGNEQFF,TGTGCCAGCAGCCAAGGCCTAGCGGGAGGGCCGAGACGGGGGAATGAGCAGTTCTTC
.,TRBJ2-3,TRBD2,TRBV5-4,CASSSPTSGRSDTQYF,TGTGCCAGCAGCTCGCCTACTAGCGGGAGATCAGATACGCAGTATTTT
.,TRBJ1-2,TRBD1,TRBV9,CASSAPGGAGYGYTF,TGTGCCAGCAGCGCGCCAGGGGGCGCGGGGTATGGCTACACCTTC
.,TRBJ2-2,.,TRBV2,CASLRDGTSTGELFF,TGTGCCAGTCTTAGAGACGGGACATCCACCGGGGAGCTGTTTTTT
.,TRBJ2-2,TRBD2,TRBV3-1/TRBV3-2,CASSQVSGRAVGELFF,TGTGCCAGCAGCCAAGTCAGCGGGAGGGCCGTCGGGGAGCTGTTTTTT
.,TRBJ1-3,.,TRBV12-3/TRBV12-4,CASKSRDRDTIYF,TGTGCCAGCAAGAGTAGAGACAGAGACACCATATATTTT
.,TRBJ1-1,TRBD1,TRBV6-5,CASSRQGRNTEAFF,TGTGCCAGCAGTCGACAGGGACGAAACACTGAAGCTTTCTTT
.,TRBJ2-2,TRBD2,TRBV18,CASSPGLAVNTGELFF,TGTGCCAGCTCACCGGGGCTAGCGGTAAACACCGGGGAGCTGTTTTTT
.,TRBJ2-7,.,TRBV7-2,CASSLGVNYWDNSYEQYF,TGTGCCAGCAGCTTAGGGGTTAATTATTGGGACAACTCCTACGAGCAGTACTTC
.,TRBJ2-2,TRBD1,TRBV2,CASSERTGGTGELFF,TGTGCCAGCAGTGAAAGGACAGGGGGCACCGGGGAGCTGTTTTTT
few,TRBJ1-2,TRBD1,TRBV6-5,CASRSPGQTYYGYTF,TGTGCCAGCAGATCTCCGGGACAGACGTACTATGGCTACACCTTC
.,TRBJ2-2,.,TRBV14,CASSLDITGELFF,TGTGCCAGCAGCCTGGACATCACCGGGGAGCTGTTTTTT
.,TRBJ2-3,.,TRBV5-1,CASSLRGTSTDTQYF,TGCGCCAGCAGCTTAAGGGGCACTAGCACAGATACGCAGTATTTT
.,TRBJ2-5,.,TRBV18,CASSLSQGETQYF,TGTGCCAGCTCACTAAGTCAGGGGGAGACCCAGTACTTC
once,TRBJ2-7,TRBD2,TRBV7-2,CASSFRPQLAGGTPYEQYF,TGTGCCAGCAGCTTCCGGCCCCAACTAGCGGGAGGGACACCCTACGAGCAGTACTTC
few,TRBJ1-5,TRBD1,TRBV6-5,CASRTGNQPQHF,TGTGCCAGCAGGACAGGGAATCAGCCCCAGCATTTT
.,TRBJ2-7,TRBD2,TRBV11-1,CASSSGGSVNEQYF,TGTGCCAGCAGCTCGGGCGGGAGTGTCAACGAGCAGTACTTC
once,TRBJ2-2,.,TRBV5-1,CASSSGAFANTGELFF,TGCGCCAGCAGCTCGGGAGCCTTCGCGAACACCGGGGAGCTGTTTTTT
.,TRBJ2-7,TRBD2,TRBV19,CASSIRAGAYEQYF,TGTGCCAGTAGTATTAGAGCGGGAGCCTACGAGCAGTACTTC
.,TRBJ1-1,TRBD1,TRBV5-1,CASSLQGDHTEAFF,TGCGCCAGCAGCTTACAGGGGGATCACACTGAAGCTTTCTTT